Only a few counts were recorded for the clone carrying this T cell receptor beta chain. What it recognizes is unknown. With 5 bases clipped from V and 0 bases from J, the junction kept 3 bases outside the gene matches. From germline, CDR1 is DFQATT and CDR2 SNEGSKA (reference sequence). This CDR3 has 14 amino acids. The data derive from a study of T-cell memory formation after mild COVID-19. Study-level information: TCR clustering was largely donor specific.

TCR alpha and TCR beta cDNA libraries with sample barcodes and UMIs came from 5'RACE using constant-segment primers. A single record per CDR3 protein comes from TCRdb applying MiXCR to the 5' RACE reads. In the table there are roughly 370,000 distinct CDR3 sequences, roughly 15% of which are singletons. Overall study findings and caveats: In second-wave clones peaking day 37, SARS-CoV-2 specificity remained unconfirmed. CD4+ contracting clones were mainly CM and EM; CD8+ ones, EMRA.

This sequence was found in a man younger than 35 who had mild COVID-19 (a few samples of this study predate the infection). Cell type and time point are not known. The chain recombines TRBV20-1 with TRBJ2-3; 9 nucleotides match TRBD1. Sequencing input: PBMCs or a T cell subset sorted from them (not recorded which). DNA of the CDR3: TGCAGTGCTGAGGACAGGGGAAGCACAGATACGCAGTATTTT. Translating gives CSAEDRGSTDTQYF.